This TCR beta chain was identified during a study of blood T cell repertoires in COVID-19. For the study at large: Samples taken during acute and convalescent COVID-19 were collected in the United States, Italy and Spain. PBMCs, B-cell-depleted T cells, or T cells provided the cDNA or gDNA that made up the material.

The authors' processing: The authors estimated nucleated cell counts from reference gene primer amplification. Only in-frame clones appear in the TCRdb table, and some are missing; sequencing was by immunoSEQ multiplex PCR. V and J calls plus clone size are reproduced from that table; the DNA served to infer D and trimming. Of about 190,000 clones detected, less than 85% appear once; the ten largest clones hold roughly 14%. V was clipped by 5 bases and J by 8 bases; unmatched bases: 9. Germline V gives CDR1 SGHAT, CDR2 FQNNGV. The CDR3 spans 15 residues. Sequencing was carried out using peripheral blood. This sequence originates from a man aged 50-60 years who had recovered from COVID-19. J is TRBJ1-4 and V is TRBV11-2; 9 bases align to TRBD1. CDR3 sequence: CASSPSGTGPEKLFF. The CDR3 DNA reads as TGTGCCAGCAGCCCATCCGGGACAGGGCCCGAAAAACTGTTTTTT.